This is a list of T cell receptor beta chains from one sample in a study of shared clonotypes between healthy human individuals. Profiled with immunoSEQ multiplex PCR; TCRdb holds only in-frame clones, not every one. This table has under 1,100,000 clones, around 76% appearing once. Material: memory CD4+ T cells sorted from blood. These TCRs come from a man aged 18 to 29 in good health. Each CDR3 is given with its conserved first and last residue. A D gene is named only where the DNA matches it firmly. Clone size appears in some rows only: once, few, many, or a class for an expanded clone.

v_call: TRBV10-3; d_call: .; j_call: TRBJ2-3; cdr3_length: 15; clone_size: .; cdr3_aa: CATGPGLASTDTQYF; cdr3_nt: TGTGCCACAGGCCCAGGCCTAGCAAGCACAGATACGCAGTATTTT
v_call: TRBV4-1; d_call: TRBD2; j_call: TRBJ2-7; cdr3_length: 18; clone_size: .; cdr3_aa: CASSQDLRAGVPSYEQYF; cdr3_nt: TGCGCCAGCAGCCAAGATCTAAGGGCGGGAGTGCCCTCCTACGAGCAGTACTTC
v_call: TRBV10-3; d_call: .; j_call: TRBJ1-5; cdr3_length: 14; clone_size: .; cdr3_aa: CAISEGQPNQPQHF; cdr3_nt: TGTGCCATCAGTGAGGGACAGCCAAATCAGCCCCAGCATTTT
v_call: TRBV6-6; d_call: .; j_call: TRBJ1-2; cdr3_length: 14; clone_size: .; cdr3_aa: CASSYSQGSGGYTF; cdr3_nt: TGTGCCAGCAGTTACTCACAGGGTTCGGGTGGCTACACCTTC
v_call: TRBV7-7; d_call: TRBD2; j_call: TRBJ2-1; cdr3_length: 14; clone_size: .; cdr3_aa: CASSVSGIYNEQFF; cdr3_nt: TGTGCTAGCAGCGTTAGCGGGATATACAATGAGCAGTTCTTC
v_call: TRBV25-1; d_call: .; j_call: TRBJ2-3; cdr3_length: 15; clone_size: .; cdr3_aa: CASSDTHLKTDTQYF; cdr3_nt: TGTGCCAGCAGTGACACCCACTTAAAGACAGATACGCAGTATTTT
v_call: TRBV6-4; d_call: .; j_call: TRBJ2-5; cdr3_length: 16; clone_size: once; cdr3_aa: CASSKVIGGFEETQYF; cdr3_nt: TGTGCCAGCAGTAAGGTTATCGGGGGCTTCGAAGAGACCCAGTACTTC
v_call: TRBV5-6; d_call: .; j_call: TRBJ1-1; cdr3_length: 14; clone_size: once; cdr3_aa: CASSLGQPNTEAFF; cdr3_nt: TGTGCCAGCAGCTTAGGACAGCCGAACACTGAAGCTTTCTTT
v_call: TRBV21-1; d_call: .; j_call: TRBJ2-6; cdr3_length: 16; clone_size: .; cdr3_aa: CATRATGVPGANVLTF; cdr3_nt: TGTGCCACCCGAGCTACAGGGGTCCCTGGGGCCAACGTCCTGACTTTC
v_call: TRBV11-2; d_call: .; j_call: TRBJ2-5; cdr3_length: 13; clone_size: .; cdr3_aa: CASSLDLRQTQYF; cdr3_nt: TGTGCCAGCAGCTTAGACCTGAGACAGACCCAGTACTTC
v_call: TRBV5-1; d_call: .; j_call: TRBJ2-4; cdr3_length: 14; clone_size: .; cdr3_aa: CASSPGPHGDIQYF; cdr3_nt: TGCGCCAGCAGCCCGGGACCCCATGGGGACATTCAGTACTTC
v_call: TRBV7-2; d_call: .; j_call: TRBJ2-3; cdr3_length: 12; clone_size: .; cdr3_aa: CASSSPPDTQYF; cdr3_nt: TGTGCCAGCAGCTCCCCTCCGGATACGCAGTATTTT
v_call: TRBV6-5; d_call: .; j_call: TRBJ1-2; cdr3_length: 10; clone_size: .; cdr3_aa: CASGEYGYTF; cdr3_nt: TGTGCCAGCGGCGAGTATGGCTACACCTTC
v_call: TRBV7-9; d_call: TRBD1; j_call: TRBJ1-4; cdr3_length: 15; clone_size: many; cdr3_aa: CASSPSGTGVEKLFF; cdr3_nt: TGTGCCAGCAGCCCTAGCGGGACAGGGGTCGAAAAACTGTTTTTT
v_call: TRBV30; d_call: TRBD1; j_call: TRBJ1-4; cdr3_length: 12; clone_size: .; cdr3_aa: CALGQLQEKLFF; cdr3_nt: TGTGCCTTGGGACAGCTACAAGAAAAACTGTTTTTT
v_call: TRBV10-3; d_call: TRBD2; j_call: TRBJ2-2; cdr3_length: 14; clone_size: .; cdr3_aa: CAIRTSGLPGELFF; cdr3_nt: TGTGCCATCAGGACTAGCGGCCTGCCCGGGGAGCTGTTTTTT
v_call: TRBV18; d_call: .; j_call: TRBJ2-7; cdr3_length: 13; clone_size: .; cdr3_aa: CASSPPSGAEQYF; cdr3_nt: TGTGCCAGCTCACCACCGTCCGGTGCCGAGCAGTACTTC
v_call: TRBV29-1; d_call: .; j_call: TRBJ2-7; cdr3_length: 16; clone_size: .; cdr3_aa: CSAIPTESGVSYEQYF; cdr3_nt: TGCAGCGCAATTCCGACCGAATCTGGGGTCTCCTACGAGCAGTACTTC
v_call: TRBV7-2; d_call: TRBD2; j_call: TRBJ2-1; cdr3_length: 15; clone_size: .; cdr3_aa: CASSLGASGNTGQFF; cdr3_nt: TGTGCCAGCAGCTTAGGGGCTAGCGGGAACACAGGGCAGTTCTTC
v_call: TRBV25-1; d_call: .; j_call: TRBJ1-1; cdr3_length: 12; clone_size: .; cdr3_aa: CASIGGASEAFF; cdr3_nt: TGTGCCAGCATTGGGGGAGCAAGCGAGGCTTTCTTT
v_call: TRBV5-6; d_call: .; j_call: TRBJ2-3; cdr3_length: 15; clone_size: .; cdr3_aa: CASSVPTNSPDTQYF; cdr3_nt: TGTGCCAGCAGTGTCCCCACGAACTCCCCAGATACGCAGTATTTT
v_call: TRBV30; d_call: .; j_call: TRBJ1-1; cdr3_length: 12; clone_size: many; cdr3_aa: CASARAASEAFF; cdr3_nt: TGTGCCTCAGCCCGGGCGGCCTCCGAAGCTTTCTTT
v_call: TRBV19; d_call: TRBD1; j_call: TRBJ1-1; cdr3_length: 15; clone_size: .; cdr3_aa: CASSPGYRGGTEAFF; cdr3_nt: TGTGCCAGTAGCCCGGGTTACAGGGGGGGCACTGAAGCTTTCTTT
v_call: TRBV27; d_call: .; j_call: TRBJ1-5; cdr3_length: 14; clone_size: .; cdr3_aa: CASSLSGPSQPQHF; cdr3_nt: TGTGCCAGCAGTTTATCAGGACCTTCCCAGCCCCAGCATTTT
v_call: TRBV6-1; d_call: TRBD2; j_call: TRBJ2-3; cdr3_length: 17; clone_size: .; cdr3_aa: CASSERSSGSITDTQYF; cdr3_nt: TGTGCCAGCAGTGAAAGGTCTAGCGGGAGCATCACAGATACGCAGTATTTT
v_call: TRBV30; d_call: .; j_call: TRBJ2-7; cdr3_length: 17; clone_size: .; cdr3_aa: CAWSVHTWTVDSYEQYF; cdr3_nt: TGTGCCTGGAGTGTTCATACGTGGACAGTCGACTCCTACGAGCAGTACTTC
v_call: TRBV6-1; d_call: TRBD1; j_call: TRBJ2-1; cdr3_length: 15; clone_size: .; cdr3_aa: CASSERDRGRDEQFF; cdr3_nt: TGTGCCAGCAGTGAGCGGGACAGGGGCCGGGATGAGCAGTTCTTC
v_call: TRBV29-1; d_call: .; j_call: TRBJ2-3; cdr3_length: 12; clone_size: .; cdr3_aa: CSAVPRTDTQYF; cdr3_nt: TGCAGCGCCGTCCCCCGCACAGATACGCAGTATTTT
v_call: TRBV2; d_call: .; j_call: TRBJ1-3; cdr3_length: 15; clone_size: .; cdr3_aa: CASSVRGVGGNTIYF; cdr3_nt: TGTGCCAGCAGTGTACGTGGGGTTGGCGGAAACACCATATATTTT
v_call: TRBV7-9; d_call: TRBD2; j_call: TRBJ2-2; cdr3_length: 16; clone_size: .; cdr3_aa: CASSSLAGVVPGELFF; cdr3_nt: TGTGCCAGCAGCTCACTAGCGGGAGTAGTTCCCGGGGAGCTGTTTTTT
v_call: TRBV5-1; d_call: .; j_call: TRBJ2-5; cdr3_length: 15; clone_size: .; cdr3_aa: CASSFMAGKGETQYF; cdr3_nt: TGCGCCAGCAGCTTTATGGCGGGGAAGGGGGAGACCCAGTACTTC
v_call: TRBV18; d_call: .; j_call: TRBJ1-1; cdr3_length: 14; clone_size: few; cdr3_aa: CASSQRQLNTEAFF; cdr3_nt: TGTGCCAGCTCACAAAGACAGCTGAACACTGAAGCTTTCTTT
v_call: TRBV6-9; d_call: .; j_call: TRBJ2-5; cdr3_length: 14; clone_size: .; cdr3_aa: CASSSPQGGGGQYF; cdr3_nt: TGTGCCAGCAGCTCCCCGCAGGGAGGAGGGGGGCAGTACTTC
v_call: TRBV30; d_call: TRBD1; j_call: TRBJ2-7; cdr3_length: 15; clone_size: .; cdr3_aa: CAWLRRDRPPYEQYF; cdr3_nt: TGTGCCTGGCTGCGCCGGGACAGGCCCCCCTACGAGCAGTACTTC
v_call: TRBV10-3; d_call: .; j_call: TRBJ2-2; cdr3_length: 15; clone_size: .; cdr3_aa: CAITQTGYSGGELFF; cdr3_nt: TGTGCCATCACCCAGACAGGCTACTCTGGCGGGGAGCTGTTTTTT
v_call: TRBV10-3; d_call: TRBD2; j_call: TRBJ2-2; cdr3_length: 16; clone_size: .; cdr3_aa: CAISEWGLVNTGELFF; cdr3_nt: TGTGCCATCAGTGAGTGGGGACTAGTCAACACCGGGGAGCTGTTTTTT
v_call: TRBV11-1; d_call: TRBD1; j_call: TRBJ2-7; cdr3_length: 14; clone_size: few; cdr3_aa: CASSPQGAIGEQYF; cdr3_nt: TGTGCCAGCAGCCCACAGGGGGCGATCGGGGAGCAGTACTTC
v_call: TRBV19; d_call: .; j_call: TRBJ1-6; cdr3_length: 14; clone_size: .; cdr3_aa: CASNFGLYNSPLHF; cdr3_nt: TGTGCCAGTAATTTCGGACTGTATAATTCACCCCTCCACTTT
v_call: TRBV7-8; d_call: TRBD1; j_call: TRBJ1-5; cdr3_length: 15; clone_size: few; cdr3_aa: CASSTRQGPSQPQHF; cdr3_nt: TGTGCCAGCAGCACTCGACAGGGGCCGAGTCAGCCCCAGCATTTT
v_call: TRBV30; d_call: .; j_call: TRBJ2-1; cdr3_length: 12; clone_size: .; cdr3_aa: CAWSVWRNEQFF; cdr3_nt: TGTGCCTGGAGTGTCTGGCGGAATGAGCAGTTCTTC
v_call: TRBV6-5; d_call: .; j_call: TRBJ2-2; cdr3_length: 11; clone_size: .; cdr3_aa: CASRGTGELFF; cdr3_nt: TGTGCCAGCAGGGGGACCGGGGAGCTGTTTTTT
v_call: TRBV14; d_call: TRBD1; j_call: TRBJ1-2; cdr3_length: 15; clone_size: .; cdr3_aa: CASSLLLTGIGGYTF; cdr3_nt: TGTGCCAGCAGCCTCCTCCTGACAGGGATCGGGGGCTACACCTTC